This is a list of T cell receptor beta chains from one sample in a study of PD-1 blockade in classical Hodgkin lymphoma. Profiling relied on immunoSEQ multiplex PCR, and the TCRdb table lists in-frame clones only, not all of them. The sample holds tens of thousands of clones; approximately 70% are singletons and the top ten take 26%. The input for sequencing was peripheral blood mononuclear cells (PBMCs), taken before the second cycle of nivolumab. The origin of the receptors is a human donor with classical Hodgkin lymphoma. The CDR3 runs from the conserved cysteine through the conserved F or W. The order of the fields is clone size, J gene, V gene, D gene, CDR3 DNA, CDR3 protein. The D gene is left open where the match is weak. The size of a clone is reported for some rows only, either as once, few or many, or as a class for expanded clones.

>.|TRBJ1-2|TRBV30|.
TGTGCCTGGACGCACCCCCGCCTTAATGGCTACACCTTC
CAWTHPRLNGYTF
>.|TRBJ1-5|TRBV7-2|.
TGTGCCAGCAGCTTAGCTGGGGTGAGCAATCAGCCCCAGCATTTT
CASSLAGVSNQPQHF
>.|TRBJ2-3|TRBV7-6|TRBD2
TGTGCCAGCAGACTAGGGACTAGCGGTAGCACAGATACGCAGTATTTT
CASRLGTSGSTDTQYF
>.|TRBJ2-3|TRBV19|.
TGTGCCAGTAGTCATCCGGGGAGGACAGATACGCAGTATTTT
CASSHPGRTDTQYF
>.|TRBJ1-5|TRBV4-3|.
TGCGCCAGCAGCCGCACCCGGGACAGCAATCAGCCCCAGCATTTT
CASSRTRDSNQPQHF
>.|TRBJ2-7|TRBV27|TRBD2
TGTGCCAGCAGTTTACCCCCACCGACTAGCGGGAGGTCAAGCGAGCAGTACTTC
CASSLPPPTSGRSSEQYF
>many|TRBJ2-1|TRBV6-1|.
TGTGCCAGCATTCGGGGCGGCAATGAGCAGTTCTTC
CASIRGGNEQFF
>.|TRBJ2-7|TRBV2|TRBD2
TGTGCCAGCAGTGAATCCCTAGCGGAAGACTACGAGCAGTACTTC
CASSESLAEDYEQYF
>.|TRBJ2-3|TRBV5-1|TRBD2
TGCGCCAGCAGCATAGCGGGAACAGATACACAGTATTTT
CASSIAGTDTQYF
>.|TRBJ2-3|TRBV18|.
TGTGCCAGCTCACCAAGGGCAGGATCAGGGACAGATACGCAGTATTTT
CASSPRAGSGTDTQYF
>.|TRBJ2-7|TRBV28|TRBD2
TGTGCCAGCAGGATAGCGGGAGGGCCTCTCGAGCAGTACTTC
CASRIAGGPLEQYF
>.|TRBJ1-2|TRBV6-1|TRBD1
TGTGCCAGCAGTGAGAGCCAGGGGGCCGGCGGCTACACCTTC
CASSESQGAGGYTF
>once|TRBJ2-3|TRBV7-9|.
TGCGCCTCCAGGTGGCGGGGAACCACAGATACGCAGTATTTT
CASRWRGTTDTQYF
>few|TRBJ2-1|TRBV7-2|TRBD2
TGTGCCAGCAGCTTAGCGGGGACTAGTATACACAATGAGCAGTTCTTC
CASSLAGTSIHNEQFF
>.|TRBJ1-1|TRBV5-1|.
TGCGCCAGCAGTGAACCGGGACAGAACACTGAAGCTTTCTTT
CASSEPGQNTEAFF
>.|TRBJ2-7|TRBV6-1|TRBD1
TGTGCCAGCAGCATAACCGGGACAGGATCCTACGAGCAGTACTTC
CASSITGTGSYEQYF
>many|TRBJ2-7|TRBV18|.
TGTGCCAGCTCAGAACCGGGAGCCGGGGAGCAGTACTTC
CASSEPGAGEQYF
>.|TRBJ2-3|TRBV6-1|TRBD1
TGTGCCAGCAACCACGGGACAGGGAGTACAGATACGCAGTATTTT
CASNHGTGSTDTQYF
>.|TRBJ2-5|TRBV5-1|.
TGCGCCAGCAGCTTGGAGCCCCCAGGGATGGAAGAGACCCAGTACTTC
CASSLEPPGMEETQYF
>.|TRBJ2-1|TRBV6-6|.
TGTGCCAGCAGCACCCTTAGGGGCTCCTACAATGAGCAGTTCTTC
CASSTLRGSYNEQFF
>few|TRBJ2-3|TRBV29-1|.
TGCAGCATCGCCGGGACTCCTGTCCCAGATACGCAGTATTTT
CSIAGTPVPDTQYF
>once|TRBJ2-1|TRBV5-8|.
TGTGCCAGCATCATAGGGGCAGTTCTTAGCTCCTACAATGAGCAGTTCTTC
CASIIGAVLSSYNEQFF
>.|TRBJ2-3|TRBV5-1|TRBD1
TGCGCCAGCAGCTTGGGTGGGACAGGGTTACCAGATACGCAGTATTTT
CASSLGGTGLPDTQYF
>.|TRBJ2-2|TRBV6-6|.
TGTGCCAGCGCACTGACAGGGAACACCGGGGAGCTGTTTTTT
CASALTGNTGELFF
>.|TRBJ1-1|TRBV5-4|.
TGTGCCAGCAGTCGGGAGATGAACACTGAAGCTTTCTTT
CASSREMNTEAFF
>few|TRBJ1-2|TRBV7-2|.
TGTGCCAGCAGCTTCGCAGGGAATGGCTACACCTTC
CASSFAGNGYTF
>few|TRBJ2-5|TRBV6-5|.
TGTGCCAGCAGCTTGACAGCCCAAGCCACCCAGTACTTC
CASSLTAQATQYF
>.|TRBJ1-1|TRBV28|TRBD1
TGTGCCAGCAGTTTCCCACAGGGGGCGACGAACACTGAAGCTTTCTTT
CASSFPQGATNTEAFF
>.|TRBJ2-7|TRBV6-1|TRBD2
TGTGCCAGCAGTGTCGAGCGGGATTCCTACGAGCAGTACTTC
CASSVERDSYEQYF
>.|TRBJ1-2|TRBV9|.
TGTGCCAGCAGCGCCCCCGGGACGGCGGACTATGGCTACACCTTC
CASSAPGTADYGYTF
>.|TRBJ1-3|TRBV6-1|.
TGTGCCAGCAATCGGTCGCCCGGCTCTGGAAACACCATATATTTT
CASNRSPGSGNTIYF
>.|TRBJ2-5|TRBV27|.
TGTGCCAGCTTTTATCGGACAGCAGAGACCCAGTACTTC
CASFYRTAETQYF
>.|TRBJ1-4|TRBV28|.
TGTGCCAGCAGTCCTTCATACGAAAAACTGTTTTTT
CASSPSYEKLFF
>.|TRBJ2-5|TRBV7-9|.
TGTGCCAGCAGCTTAGGGGGGAGGCTACAAGAGACCCAGTACTTC
CASSLGGRLQETQYF
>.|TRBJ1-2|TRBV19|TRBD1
TGTGCCAGTAGTATATTAGGGGGCCTTAACTATGGCTACACCTTC
CASSILGGLNYGYTF
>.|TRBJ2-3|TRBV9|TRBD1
TGTGCCAGCTCTAAGGGACAGGGGGTCTCAGATACGCAGTATTTT
CASSKGQGVSDTQYF
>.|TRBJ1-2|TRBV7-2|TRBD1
TGTGCCAGCAGCTACCGACAGGGACGAGGTGGCTACACCTTC
CASSYRQGRGGYTF
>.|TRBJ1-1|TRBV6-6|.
TGTGCCAGCAGCCCTCTTGGAATGAACACTGAAGCTTTCTTT
CASSPLGMNTEAFF
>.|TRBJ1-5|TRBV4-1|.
TGCGCCAGCAGCCAATCTCAGGGTAATCAGCCCCAGCATTTT
CASSQSQGNQPQHF
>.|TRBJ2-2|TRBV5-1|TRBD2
TGCGCCAGCAGCCTCAGGCCGGGACTAGCGGAAACCGGGGAGCTGTTTTTT
CASSLRPGLAETGELFF
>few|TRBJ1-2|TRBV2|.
TGTGCCAGCAGCACACAAAGAAGTGGTGGCTACACCTTC
CASSTQRSGGYTF